This TCR beta chain was identified during a study of blood T cell repertoires in COVID-19. Living in 24 US areas, the participants were between 18 and 89 years of age. Researchers sorted participants into cohorts using their self-reported clinical history. Original handling: Reference gene primers were amplified, and this amplification served to estimate nucleated cell counts. Data came from immunoSEQ multiplex PCR; TCRdb stores just in-frame clones and leaves some out. That table supplies the V and J calls and clone size; D and trimming were determined from the DNA. The top ten clones hold over 2% of a sample with hundreds of thousands of clones, around 87% of them seen once. Material: PBMCs or T cells enriched from blood (not recorded which). The clonotype comes from a woman younger than 35 who had recovered from COVID-19.

The CDR3 spells CAISASGARVGEAFF. CDR3 bases: TGTGCCATCAGTGCGTCGGGGGCGCGAGTGGGTGAAGCTTTCTTT. The gene calls are TRBV10-3 and TRBJ1-1; TRBD1 is a possible D gene (6 bases). This CDR3 has 15 amino acids. V lost 4 bases and J lost 7, with 19 bases in between. Germline values: CDR1 ENHRY, CDR2 SYGVKD.